This T cell receptor beta chain was sequenced for a study of cytotoxic CD8 clonotypes in ibrutinib-treated CLL. Broader study findings: The study found clonality rose at ibrutinib response, then fell toward baseline at progression.

Using immunoSEQ multiplex PCR, the repertoire was profiled, and TCRdb retains in-frame clones only, with some absent. The sample shows 200,000 to 250,000 clones, nearly 80% of them seen only once. The CDR3 spans 13 residues. CDR1 is SGHTS, CDR2 YDEGEE, per germline. Trimming removed 3 bases from V and 6 bases from J, with 13 bases in between. Comment on this clone: Its antigen is undetermined.

This chain connects TRBV5-8 to TRBJ2-7; D gene ambiguous. The TCR was taken from a human donor with chronic lymphocytic leukemia. Here the sequenced sample was PBMCs, taken after 12 months of ibrutinib treatment. The CDR3 region has the DNA TGTGCCAGCAGCTCCATGGGCGATGGCGAGCAGTACTTC. Protein sequence: CASSSMGDGEQYF.